The 28 T cell receptor beta chains below were found in one sample sequenced in a study of T cell repertoires in cytomegalovirus infection. Each CDR3 protein is one row after TCRdb ran MiXCR on the reads. The table includes approximately 910,000 distinct CDR3 sequences, roughly a third detected once. These receptors' antigens are unknown. The specimen was cultured CD8+ T cells from PBMCs, collected from culture after CMV antigen stimulation. Source of these receptors: a human donor in good health (CMV status not recorded). Some clones in this sample may be carry-over from other donors' samples.

V gene TRBV7-2 combines with J gene TRBJ2-5, with 7 bases fitting TRBD1. Per germline, CDR1 SGHTA and CDR2 FQGNSA. V lost 0 bases, J lost 4 bases, and 11 bases stayed unmatched. The CDR3 totals 17 residues. DNA of the CDR3: TGTGCCAGCAGCTTAGCAGGGGGCCGAACAACCCGAGAGACCCAGTACTTC. Its translation is CASSLAGGRTTRETQYF.

This clonotype appeared a few times. This chain uses TRBV12-5 with TRBJ1-6; D ambiguous. From germline, CDR1 is LGHNT and CDR2 FRNRAP. V dropped 1 base and J dropped 6 bases, with 1 base sitting between them. This CDR3 spans 12 amino acids. DNA of the CDR3: TGTGCTAGTGGTTTGGGTAATTCACCCCTCCACTTT. This translates into CASGLGNSPLHF.

This clonotype came up many times. V is TRBV2 and J is TRBJ1-1, with D perhaps TRBD1 (5 bases). Trimming removed 8 bases from V and 10 bases from J, with 17 bases in between. Germline-derived CDR1 and CDR2 are SNHLY and FYNNEI. The CDR3 is 12 residues long. The CDR3 DNA reads as TGTGCCAGCGATAGGCGGGGGGGAACAGCTTTCTTT. Encoded protein: CASDRRGGTAFF.

This clonotype turned up a few times. The chain combines TRBV19 with TRBJ1-1, with a weak D call TRBD1 (6 bases). CDR1 LNHDA and CDR2 SQIVND come from the germline V gene (reference sequence). The CDR3 totals 16 residues. V gave up 4 bases and J gave up 3 bases, with 18 bases separating them. The CDR3 reads CASSKGEGLWHTEAFF. DNA for the CDR3: TGTGCCAGTAGTAAGGGGGAAGGTCTTTGGCACACTGAAGCTTTCTTT.

This clonotype has only a few counts. The chain combines TRBV19 with TRBJ1-5, with TRBD1 matching 7 bases. Germline V gives CDR1 LNHDA, CDR2 SQIVND (reference sequence). There are 14 residues in the CDR3. With V trimmed by 7 bases and J by 3 bases, 6 bases remained unmatched. The CDR3 sequence is CASNRDRDNQPQHF. CDR3 nucleotides: TGTGCCAGTAACAGAGACAGGGACAATCAGCCCCAGCATTTT.

The rearrangement joins TRBV19 to TRBJ2-3; 10 bases align to TRBD1. Per germline, CDR1 LNHDA and CDR2 SQIVND (reference sequence). After removal of 5 bases from V and 2 bases from J, the junction contained 7 bases not matched to a gene. CDR3 length: 16 amino acids. CDR3 nucleotide sequence: TGTGCCAGTAGTCCGTCGACAGGGGGCGCCACAGATACGCAGTATTTT. It codes for CASSPSTGGATDTQYF.

J is TRBJ2-5 and V is TRBV6-1; D possibly corresponds to TRBD1 (6 bases). The germline CDR1 and CDR2 sequences are MNHNS and SASEGT. V dropped 7 bases and J dropped 3 bases, with 18 bases sitting between them. CDR3 length: 15 residues. Written as DNA, the CDR3 is TGTGCCAGCACTGTCGCAGGGACAAGGGAAGAGACCCAGTACTTC. Residues: CASTVAGTREETQYF.

This clonotype was found once. The CDR3 bases are TGTGCCAGCCCCGGGGGGCGGCGCTCAGATACGCAGTATTTT. This gives the protein CASPGGRRSDTQYF. The chain has TRBV25-1 and TRBJ2-3, with a tentative D call TRBD2 (7 bases). The germline CDR1 and CDR2 sequences are MGHDK and SYGVNS. The ends were cut back, 8 bases at V and 4 bases at J, with 16 bases in the middle. The CDR3 sequence is 14 residues long.

The CDR3 DNA reads as TGCAGTGCTAGAATGGCCAACACCTACGAGCAGTACGTC. Translating it yields CSARMANTYEQYV. The chain joins TRBV20-1 to TRBJ2-7; D remains unclear. Trimming removed 2 bases from V and 2 bases from J, with 10 bases in between. The CDR3 extends over 13 amino acids. CDR1 is DFQATT and CDR2 is SNEGSKA in the germline V gene (reference sequence).

This clonotype appeared a few times. This chain links TRBV6-5 with TRBJ2-3, with D perhaps matching TRBD1 (5 bases). Looked up from germline, CDR1 is MNHEY and CDR2 is SVGAGI. The CDR3 loop spans 13 amino acids. Trimming cost V 6 bases and J 3 bases, with 10 bases left between them. CDR3 DNA: TGTGCCAGCAGCTTCAGGGCTACAGATACGCAGTATTTT. Its translation is CASSFRATDTQYF.

In this sample, this clonotype turned up many times. This chain joins TRBV2 and TRBJ2-7; D is tentatively TRBD1 or TRBD2 (5 bases each). The CDR3 has 13 residues. Trimming took 2 bases from V and 5 from J, leaving 10 bases between them. CDR1 SNHLY and CDR2 FYNNEI come from the germline V gene. In DNA, the CDR3 is TGTGCCAGCAGTGAATGGGGGTTCGACGAGCAGTACGTC. This sequence encodes CASSEWGFDEQYV.

This clonotype was seen only a few times. The CDR3 loop is CASTPYRVGDTQYF. CDR3 coding DNA: TGTGCCAGCACCCCCTATAGAGTAGGAGATACGCAGTATTTT. The rearrangement links TRBV7-2 to TRBJ2-3; D unresolved. Germline V CDR1 and CDR2: SGHTA, FQGNSA. This CDR3 has 14 residues. V shed 7 bases and J shed 5 bases, with 16 bases lying between them.

There are a few counts of this clonotype. This chain uses TRBV7-6 with TRBJ2-7; 8 bases map to TRBD1. This CDR3 has 16 amino acids. CDR1 is SGHVS and CDR2 is FNYEAQ in the germline V gene. V shed 5 bases, J shed 3 bases, and the junction held 12 bases outside the gene matches. The CDR3 sequence: CASSPDGQGVFYEQYF. For the CDR3, the DNA is TGTGCCAGCAGCCCGGACGGACAGGGCGTTTTCTACGAGCAGTACTTC.

This clonotype was counted between two and nine times. The chain is built from TRBV5-4 and TRBJ2-7; tentative D call: TRBD2 (6 bases). This CDR3 has 15 amino acids. Germline lookup yields CDR1 SGHNT and CDR2 YYREEE (reference sequence). Trimming cost V 0 bases and J 4 bases, with 14 bases left between them. Here the CDR3 DNA reads TGTGCCAGCAGCTTGGGCTCCGGGGGAGTTTACGAGCAGTACTTC. Residues: CASSLGSGGVYEQYF.

The chain recombines TRBV6-2 or TRBV6-3 with TRBJ2-3, with unresolved D. Trimming took 5 bases from V and 6 from J, leaving 9 bases between them. The germline V gene has CDR1 MNHEY and CDR2 SVGEGT. The CDR3 covers 12 residues. Here the CDR3 reads CASSSYSDTQYF. The CDR3 DNA reads as TGTGCCAGCAGTAGCTACTCCGATACGCAGTATTTT.

This clonotype has a handful of counts. The gene calls are TRBV10-3 and TRBJ1-2, with D possibly TRBD1 on 6 matching bases. This CDR3 has 13 residues. Trimming stripped 9 bases from V and 6 bases from J, with 17 bases between. CDR1 is ENHRY and CDR2 is SYGVKD in the germline V gene. The CDR3 sequence: CAIYTGTFHGYTF. CDR3 nucleotides: TGTGCCATATATACAGGGACTTTCCATGGCTACACCTTC.

This clonotype was detected a few times. The chain uses TRBV4-1 and TRBJ2-1; the D gene is possibly TRBD1 (6 bases). The V end lost 4 bases, the J end lost 6 bases, and 22 bases lay between the germline ends. CDR1 is MGHRA, CDR2 YSYEKL, per germline. This CDR3 has 17 amino acids. As DNA, the CDR3 is TGCGCCAGCAGCCGACGAACAGGGAGAGGGGTTTCCAATGAGCAGTTCTTC. This translates into CASSRRTGRGVSNEQFF.

This sequence joins TRBV5-6 and TRBJ1-1; D not certain. The CDR3 is 15 residues long. Trimming pared 0 bases from V and 7 bases from J, leaving 16 bases between. The germline gives CDR1 SGHDT, CDR2 YYEEEE. CDR3 nucleotide sequence: TGTGCCAGCAGCTTGGAAGTTCAGATGGTACATGAAGCTTTCTTT. It yields the protein CASSLEVQMVHEAFF. Full variable domain (remainder filled in from reference TRBV5-6 and TRBJ1-1): DAGVTQSPTHLIKTRGQQVTLRCSPKSGHDTVSWYQQALGQGPQFIFQYYEEEERQRGNFPDRFSGHQFPNYSSELNVNALLLGDSALYLCASSLEVQMVHEAFFGQGTRLTVV.

The chain links TRBV27 to TRBJ2-7; 7 nucleotides agree with TRBD1. The V gene end was trimmed by 8 bases and the J gene end by 3 bases; junction bases not matched to a gene: 1. The CDR3 runs to 11 residues. The V gene's germline CDR1 is MNHEY and CDR2 SMNVEV (reference sequence). The CDR3: CASGTDYEQYF. CDR3 nucleotides: TGTGCCAGCGGGACAGACTACGAGCAGTACTTC.

The rearrangement joins TRBV2 to TRBJ2-2; TRBD2 matches at 7 bases. The V and J ends lost 3 bases and 6 bases, in that order; junction bases with no gene match: 1. This CDR3 is 13 amino acids long. Per the germline V gene, CDR1 is SNHLY and CDR2 is FYNNEI. This CDR3 is CASSDRGAGELFF. The CDR3 nucleotides are TGTGCCAGCAGTGACCGGGGGGCCGGGGAGCTGTTTTTT.

The chain recombines TRBV2 with TRBJ2-1; D is possibly TRBD1 (5 bases). This CDR3 is built from 16 residues. Trimming took off 3 bases at V and 6 bases at J, with 18 bases between the two ends. Per the germline V gene, CDR1 is SNHLY and CDR2 is FYNNEI. CDR3 sequence: CASSDPRRDSTNEQFF. The CDR3 nucleotides read TGTGCCAGCAGTGACCCGAGACGAGACAGTACCAATGAGCAGTTCTTC.

This clonotype was observed a handful of times. V gene TRBV20-1 combines with J gene TRBJ1-2; 8 bases fit TRBD1. The CDR3 is made up of 14 amino acids. Germline V lookup: CDR1 DFQATT, CDR2 SNEGSKA (reference sequence). The V segment lost 2 bases and the J segment 8 bases; nucleotides outside the gene matches: 10. DNA for the CDR3: TGCAGTGCTAGAATGGGGACAGGCGGCCGGGGCTACACCTTC. This gives the protein CSARMGTGGRGYTF.

This clonotype has more than one count but fewer than ten. This rearrangement joins TRBV7-9 to TRBJ2-1; D is perhaps TRBD1 or TRBD2 (5 bases each). V lost 8 bases and J 5 bases, leaving 10 bases between the germline ends. From germline, CDR1 is SEHNR and CDR2 FQNEAQ (reference sequence). CDR3 length: 12 residues. This CDR3 reads CASGRGDNEQFF. For the CDR3, the DNA is TGTGCCAGCGGACGAGGGGACAATGAGCAGTTCTTC.

The CDR3, as DNA: TGTGCCAGCAGCCAGGAAACAGGGCTCCCTAATCAGCCCCAGCATTTT. This encodes CASSQETGLPNQPQHF. The chain joins TRBV4-2 to TRBJ1-5; tentatively, D is TRBD1 (6 bases). The V end lost 3 bases, the J end lost 4 bases, and 16 bases lay between the germline ends. Germline CDR1 and CDR2: LGHNA and YNFKEQ. This CDR3 is built from 16 residues.

This clonotype was detected a few times. The chain carries TRBV24-1 and TRBJ2-6; D is undetermined. V was pared by 4 bases and J by 1 base, with 4 bases between. Germline V gene sequence: CDR1 KGHDR, CDR2 SFDVKD. The CDR3 runs to 14 residues. This CDR3 is CATSDGSGANVLTF. CDR3 bases: TGTGCCACCAGTGACGGATCTGGGGCCAACGTCCTGACTTTC.

V and J are TRBV29-1 and TRBJ1-3; no firm D call. CDR1 is SQVTM, CDR2 ANQGSEA, per germline. The CDR3 runs to 11 residues. V was pared by 3 bases and J by 6 bases, with 6 bases between. This chain's CDR3 is CSVDEENTIYF. The CDR3 nucleotides read TGCAGCGTTGACGAGGAAAACACCATATATTTT.

Comment on this clonotype: This may stem from a read error, because a much larger clone lies one nucleotide away. The rearrangement joins TRBV7-9 to TRBJ1-5; D not resolved. Trimming removed 0 bases from V and 3 bases from J, with 15 bases in between. This CDR3 is built from 17 residues. Germline values: CDR1 SEHNR, CDR2 FQNEAQ (reference sequence). DNA for the CDR3: TGTGCCAGCAGCTTAGCGCAAACGGATCCGCTCAATCAGCCCCAGCATTTT. This sequence encodes CASSLAQTDPLNQPQHF.

V usage is TRBV4-1 and J usage is TRBJ1-1, with D perhaps matching TRBD1 (6 bases). Trimming took off 3 bases at V and 1 base at J, with 12 bases between the two ends. This CDR3 has 15 residues. CDR1 MGHRA and CDR2 YSYEKL come from the germline V gene. CDR3 sequence reads: CASSHLTGSNTEAFF. As DNA, the CDR3 is TGCGCCAGCAGCCATTTGACAGGATCGAACACTGAAGCTTTCTTT.